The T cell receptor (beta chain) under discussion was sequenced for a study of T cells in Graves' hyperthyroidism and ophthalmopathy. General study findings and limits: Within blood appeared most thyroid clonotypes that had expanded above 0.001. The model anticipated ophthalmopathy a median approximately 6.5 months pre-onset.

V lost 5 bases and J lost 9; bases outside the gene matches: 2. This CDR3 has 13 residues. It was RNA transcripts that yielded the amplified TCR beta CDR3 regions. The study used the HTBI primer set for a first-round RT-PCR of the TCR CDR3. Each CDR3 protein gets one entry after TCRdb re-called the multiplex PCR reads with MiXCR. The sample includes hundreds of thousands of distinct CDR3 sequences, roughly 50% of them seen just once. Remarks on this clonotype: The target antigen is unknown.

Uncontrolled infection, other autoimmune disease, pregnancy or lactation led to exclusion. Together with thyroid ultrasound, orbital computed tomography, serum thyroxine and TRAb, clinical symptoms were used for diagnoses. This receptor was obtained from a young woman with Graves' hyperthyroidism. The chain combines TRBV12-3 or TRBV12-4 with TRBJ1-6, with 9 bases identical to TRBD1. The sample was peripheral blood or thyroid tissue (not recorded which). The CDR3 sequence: CASSRDRVSPLHF. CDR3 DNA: TGTGCCAGCAGTCGGGACAGGGTTTCACCCCTCCACTTT.